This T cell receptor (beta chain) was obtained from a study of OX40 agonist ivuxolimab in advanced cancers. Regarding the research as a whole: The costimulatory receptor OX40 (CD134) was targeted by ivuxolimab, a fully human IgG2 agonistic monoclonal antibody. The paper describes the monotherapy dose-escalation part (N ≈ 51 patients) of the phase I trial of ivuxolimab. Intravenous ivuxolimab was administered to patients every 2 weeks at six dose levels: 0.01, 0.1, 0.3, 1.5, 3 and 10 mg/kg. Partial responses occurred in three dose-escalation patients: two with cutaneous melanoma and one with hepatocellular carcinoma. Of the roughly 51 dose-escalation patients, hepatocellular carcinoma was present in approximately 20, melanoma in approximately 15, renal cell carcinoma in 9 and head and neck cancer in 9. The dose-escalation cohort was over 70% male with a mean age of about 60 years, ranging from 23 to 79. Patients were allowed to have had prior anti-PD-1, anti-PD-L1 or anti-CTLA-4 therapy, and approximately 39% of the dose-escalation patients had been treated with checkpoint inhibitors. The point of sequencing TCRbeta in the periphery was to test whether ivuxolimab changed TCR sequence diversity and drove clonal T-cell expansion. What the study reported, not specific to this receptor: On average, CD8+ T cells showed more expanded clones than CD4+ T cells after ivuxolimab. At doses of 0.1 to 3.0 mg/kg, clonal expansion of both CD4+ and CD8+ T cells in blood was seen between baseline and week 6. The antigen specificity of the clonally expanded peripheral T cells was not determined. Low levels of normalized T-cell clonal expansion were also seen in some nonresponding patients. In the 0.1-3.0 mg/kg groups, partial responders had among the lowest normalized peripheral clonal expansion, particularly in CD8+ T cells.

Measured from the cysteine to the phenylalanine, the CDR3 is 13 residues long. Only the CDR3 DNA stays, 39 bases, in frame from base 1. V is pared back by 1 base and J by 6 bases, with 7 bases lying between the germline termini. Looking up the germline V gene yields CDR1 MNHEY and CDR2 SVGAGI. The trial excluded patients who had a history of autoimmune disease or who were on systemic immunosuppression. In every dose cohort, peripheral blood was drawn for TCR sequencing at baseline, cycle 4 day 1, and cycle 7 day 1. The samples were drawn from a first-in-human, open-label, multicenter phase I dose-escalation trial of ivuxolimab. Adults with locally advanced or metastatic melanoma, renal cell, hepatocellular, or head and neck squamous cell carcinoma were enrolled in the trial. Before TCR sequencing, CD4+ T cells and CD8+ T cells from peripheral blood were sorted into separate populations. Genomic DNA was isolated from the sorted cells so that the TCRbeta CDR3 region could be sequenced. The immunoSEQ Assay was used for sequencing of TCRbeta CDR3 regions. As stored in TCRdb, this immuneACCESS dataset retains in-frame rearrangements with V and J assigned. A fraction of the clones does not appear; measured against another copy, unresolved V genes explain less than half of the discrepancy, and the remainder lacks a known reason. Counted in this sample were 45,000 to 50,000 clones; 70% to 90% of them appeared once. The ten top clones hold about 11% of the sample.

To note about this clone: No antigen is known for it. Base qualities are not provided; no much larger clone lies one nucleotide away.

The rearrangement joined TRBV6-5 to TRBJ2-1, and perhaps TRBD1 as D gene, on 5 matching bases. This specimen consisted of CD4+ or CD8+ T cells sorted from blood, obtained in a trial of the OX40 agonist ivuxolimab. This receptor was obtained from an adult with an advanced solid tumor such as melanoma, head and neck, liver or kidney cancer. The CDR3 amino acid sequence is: CASSYYRTNEQFF. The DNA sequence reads TGTGCCAGCAGTTACTACAGGACCAATGAGCAGTTCTTC.